The rows below give T cell receptor beta chains drawn from one sample of a study of cytomegalovirus exposure and HLA in healthy donors. The protocol was immunoSEQ multiplex PCR, while the TCRdb copy is restricted to in-frame clones and leaves out a portion. The top ten hold 10% to 15% of the sample, which has tens of thousands of clones, around 52% seen once. Sample: PBMCs. These receptor sequences come from a human donor in good health. The CDR3 runs from the conserved cysteine through the conserved F or W. The D gene is left open where the match is weak. Clone size is shown for a subset of rows, as once, few, many or a class of expanded clone.

J gene	D gene	V gene	clone size	CDR3 DNA	CDR3 protein
TRBJ1-2	TRBD1	TRBV4-3	.	TGCGCCAGCAGCCCGTTACAGGGGGTGGATGGCTACACCTTC	CASSPLQGVDGYTF
TRBJ1-4	.	TRBV10-3	.	TGTGCCATCAGTGAGTCCCAGGCAGGGATCACTAATGAAAAACTGTTTTTT	CAISESQAGITNEKLFF
TRBJ2-7	TRBD2	TRBV30	.	TGTGCCTGGAGTGGAGGGGAGGGCTACGAGCAGTACTTC	CAWSGGEGYEQYF
TRBJ2-2	.	TRBV10-1	.	TGCGCCAGCAAAGATGGACACTGCACCGGGGAGCTGTTTTTT	CASKDGHCTGELFF
TRBJ1-5	TRBD1	TRBV4-2	.	TGTGCCAGCAGCCTCCCGACAGGGGGTATTGGCAATCAGCCCCAGCATTTT	CASSLPTGGIGNQPQHF
TRBJ2-7	.	TRBV6-5	.	TGTGCCAGCAGGCCGGGACACATGCGCTACGAGCAGTACTTC	CASRPGHMRYEQYF
TRBJ2-5	TRBD2	TRBV13	few	TGTGCCAGCAGTCTTAGCGGGGGGACCGAAGAGACCCAGTACTTC	CASSLSGGTEETQYF
TRBJ1-1	.	TRBV29-1	.	TGCAGCGTTGGTCGCGGGACGGCCACGACGAACACTGAAGCTTTCTTT	CSVGRGTATTNTEAFF
TRBJ1-2	.	TRBV15	.	TGTGCCACCAGCAGAGACTCCAGACAGCCTGGCTACACCTTC	CATSRDSRQPGYTF
TRBJ2-1	TRBD2	TRBV5-1	.	TGCGCCAGCAGAGGGGGGACTAGCGTATCCTACAATGAGCAGTTCTTC	CASRGGTSVSYNEQFF
TRBJ1-5	.	TRBV6-5	.	TGTGCCAGCAGTGAGCAGGGCAATCAGCCCCAGCATTTT	CASSEQGNQPQHF
TRBJ2-1	TRBD2	TRBV5-1	.	TGCGCCAGCAGCTTGGAACTAGCGGTGGATGAGCAGTTCTTC	CASSLELAVDEQFF
TRBJ1-6	TRBD1	TRBV30	.	TGTGCCTGGAGGGGACAGGGGACCTATAATTCACCCCTCCACTTT	CAWRGQGTYNSPLHF
TRBJ1-1	.	TRBV2	.	TGTGCCAGCAGCGCAGACCGTAGCAGCACTGAAGCTTTCTTT	CASSADRSSTEAFF
TRBJ2-1	TRBD2	TRBV13	.	TGTGCCAGCAGCGCCAGCGGGGCCCGAGCCGGTGAGCAGTTCTTC	CASSASGARAGEQFF
TRBJ1-1	.	TRBV10-2	.	TGCGCCAGCAGTGCAGTACAGGATTTGAACACTGAAGCTTTCTTT	CASSAVQDLNTEAFF
TRBJ2-2	.	TRBV2	.	TGTGCCAGCAGAAAGCTCGCTACTAGGTCTGGGGAGCTGTTTTTT	CASRKLATRSGELFF